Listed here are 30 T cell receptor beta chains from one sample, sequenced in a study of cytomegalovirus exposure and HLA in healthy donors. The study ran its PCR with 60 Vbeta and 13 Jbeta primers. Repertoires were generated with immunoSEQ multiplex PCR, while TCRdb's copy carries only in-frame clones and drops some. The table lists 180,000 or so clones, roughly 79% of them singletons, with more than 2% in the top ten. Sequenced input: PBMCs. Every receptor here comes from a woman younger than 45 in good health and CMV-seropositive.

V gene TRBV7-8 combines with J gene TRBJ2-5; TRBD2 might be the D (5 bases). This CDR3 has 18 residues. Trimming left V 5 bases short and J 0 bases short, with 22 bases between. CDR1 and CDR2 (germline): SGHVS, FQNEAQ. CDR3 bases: TGTGCCAGCAGCGTCCGTTCGACCGGGAAGAGGTACCAAGAGACCCAGTACTTC. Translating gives CASSVRSTGKRYQETQYF.

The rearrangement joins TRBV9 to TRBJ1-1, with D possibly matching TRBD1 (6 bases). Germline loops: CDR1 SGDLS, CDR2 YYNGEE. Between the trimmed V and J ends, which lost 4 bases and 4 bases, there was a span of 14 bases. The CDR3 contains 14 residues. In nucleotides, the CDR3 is TGTGCCAGCAGCCCTCAGGGGTCGAGCACTGAAGCTTTCTTT. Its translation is CASSPQGSSTEAFF.

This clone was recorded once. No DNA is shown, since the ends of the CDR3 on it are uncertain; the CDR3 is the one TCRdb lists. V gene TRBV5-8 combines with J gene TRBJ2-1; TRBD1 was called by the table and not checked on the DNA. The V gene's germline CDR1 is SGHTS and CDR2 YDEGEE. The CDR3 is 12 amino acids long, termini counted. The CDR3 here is CASSFGTGIVFF.

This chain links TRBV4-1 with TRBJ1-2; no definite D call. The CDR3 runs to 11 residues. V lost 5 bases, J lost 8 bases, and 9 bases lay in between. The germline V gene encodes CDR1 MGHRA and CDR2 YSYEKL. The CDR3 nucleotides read TGCGCCAGCAGCACCCCCCGGGGCTACACCTTC. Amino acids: CASSTPRGYTF.

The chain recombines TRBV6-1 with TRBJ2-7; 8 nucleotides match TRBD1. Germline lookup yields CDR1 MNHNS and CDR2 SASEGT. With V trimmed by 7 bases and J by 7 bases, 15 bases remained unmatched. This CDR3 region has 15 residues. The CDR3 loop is CASNPSPQGALEQYF. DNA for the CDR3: TGTGCCAGCAATCCCTCCCCCCAGGGGGCGCTTGAGCAGTACTTC.

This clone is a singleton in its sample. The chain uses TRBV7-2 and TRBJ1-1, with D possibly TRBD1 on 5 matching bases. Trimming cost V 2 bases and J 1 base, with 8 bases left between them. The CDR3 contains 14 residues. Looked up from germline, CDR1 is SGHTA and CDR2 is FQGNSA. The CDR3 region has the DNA TGTGCCAGCAGCTTATACAGGAGGAACACTGAAGCTTTCTTT. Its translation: CASSLYRRNTEAFF.

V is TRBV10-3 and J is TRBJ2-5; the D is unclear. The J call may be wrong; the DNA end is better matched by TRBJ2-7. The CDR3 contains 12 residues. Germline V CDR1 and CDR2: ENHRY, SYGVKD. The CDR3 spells CAISESSYEQYF. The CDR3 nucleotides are TGTGCCATCAGTGAGTCGAGCTACGAGCAGTACTTC.

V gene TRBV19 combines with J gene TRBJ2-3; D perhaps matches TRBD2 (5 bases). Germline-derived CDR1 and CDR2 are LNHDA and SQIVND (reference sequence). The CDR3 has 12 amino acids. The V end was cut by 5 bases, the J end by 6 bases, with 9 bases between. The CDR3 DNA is TGTGCCAGTAGTTATATAGCGGATACGCAGTATTTT. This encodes CASSYIADTQYF. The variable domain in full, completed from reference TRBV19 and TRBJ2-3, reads DGGITQSPKYLFRKEGQNVTLSCEQNLNHDAMYWYRQDPGQGLRLIYYSQIVNDFQKGDIAEGYSVSREKKESFPLTVTSAQKNPTAFYLCASSYIADTQYFGPGTRLTVL.

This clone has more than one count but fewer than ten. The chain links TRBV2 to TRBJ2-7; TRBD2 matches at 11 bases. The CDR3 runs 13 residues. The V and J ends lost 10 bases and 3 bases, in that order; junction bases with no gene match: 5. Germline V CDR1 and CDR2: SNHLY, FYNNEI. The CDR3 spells CAIQTSGSYEQYF. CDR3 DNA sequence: TGTGCCATCCAAACTAGCGGGAGCTACGAGCAGTACTTC.

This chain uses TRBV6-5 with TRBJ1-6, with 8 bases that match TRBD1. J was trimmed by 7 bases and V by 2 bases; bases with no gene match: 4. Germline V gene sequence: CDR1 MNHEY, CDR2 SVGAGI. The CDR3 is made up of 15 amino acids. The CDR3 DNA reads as TGTGCCAGCAGTTACGTGGACAGGGCCAATTCACCCCTCCACTTT. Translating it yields CASSYVDRANSPLHF.

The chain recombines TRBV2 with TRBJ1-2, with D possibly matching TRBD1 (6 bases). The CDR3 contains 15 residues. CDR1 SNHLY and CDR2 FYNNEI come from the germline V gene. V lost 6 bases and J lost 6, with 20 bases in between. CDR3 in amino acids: CASSPLFAPGDGYTF. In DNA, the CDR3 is TGTGCCAGCAGCCCCCTATTCGCTCCAGGGGATGGCTACACCTTC. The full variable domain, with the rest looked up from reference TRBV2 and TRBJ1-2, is EPEVTQTPSHQVTQMGQEVILRCVPISNHLYFYWYRQILGQKVEFLVSFYNNEISEKSEIFDDQFSVERPDGSNFTLKIRSTKLEDSAMYFCASSPLFAPGDGYTFGSGTRLTVV.

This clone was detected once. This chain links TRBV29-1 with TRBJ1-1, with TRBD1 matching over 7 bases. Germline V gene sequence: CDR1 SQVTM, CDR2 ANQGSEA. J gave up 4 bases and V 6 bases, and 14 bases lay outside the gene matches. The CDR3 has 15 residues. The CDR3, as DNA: TGCAGCGTAGCAAACAGGGGAGGTAGGTTCACTGAAGCTTTCTTT. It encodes CSVANRGGRFTEAFF.

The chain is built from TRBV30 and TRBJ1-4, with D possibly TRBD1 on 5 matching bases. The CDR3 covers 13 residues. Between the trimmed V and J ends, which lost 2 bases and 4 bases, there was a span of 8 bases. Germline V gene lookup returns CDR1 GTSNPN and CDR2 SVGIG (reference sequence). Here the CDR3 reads CAWSWDFNEKLFF. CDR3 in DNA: TGTGCCTGGAGTTGGGACTTTAATGAAAAACTGTTTTTT.

This CDR3 reads CASSLAGGGYTF. Written as DNA, the CDR3 is TGCGCCAGCAGCTTGGCCGGGGGAGGCTACACCTTC. The chain recombines TRBV5-1 with TRBJ1-2, with D perhaps TRBD1 (5 bases). V was trimmed by 0 bases and J by 8 bases, leaving 8 bases between them. Germline CDR1 SGHRS, CDR2 YFSETQ. The CDR3 loop spans 12 amino acids.

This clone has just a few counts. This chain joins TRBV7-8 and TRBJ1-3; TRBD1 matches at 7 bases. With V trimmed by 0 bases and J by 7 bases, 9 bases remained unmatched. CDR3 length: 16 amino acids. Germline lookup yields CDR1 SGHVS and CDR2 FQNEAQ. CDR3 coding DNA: TGTGCCAGCAGCTTAGCGACAGGGTTCTTTTCTAACACCATATATTTT. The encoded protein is CASSLATGFFSNTIYF.

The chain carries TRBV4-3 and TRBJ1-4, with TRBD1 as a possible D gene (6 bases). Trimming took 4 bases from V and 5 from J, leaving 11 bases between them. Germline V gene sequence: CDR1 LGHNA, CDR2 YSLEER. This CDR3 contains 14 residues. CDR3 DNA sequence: TGCGCCAGCAGCCTGACAGGCACCAATGAAAAACTGTTTTTT. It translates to CASSLTGTNEKLFF.

The CDR3 region is CASSLQGIGNTGELFF. DNA for the CDR3: TGTGCCAGCTCACTCCAGGGAATTGGGAACACCGGGGAGCTGTTTTTT. The rearrangement links TRBV18 to TRBJ2-2, with D possibly matching TRBD1 (5 bases). Germline assignment: CDR1 KGHSH and CDR2 LQKENI. V gave up 4 bases and J gave up 1 base, with 13 bases separating them. The CDR3 spans 16 residues.

CDR3 loop: CASSLSVGAGRETQYF. CDR3 coding DNA: TGTGCCAGCAGTTTATCGGTTGGGGCAGGACGAGAGACCCAGTACTTC. The rearrangement uses TRBV27 and TRBJ2-5, with TRBD1 as a possible D gene (5 bases). The germline V gene has CDR1 MNHEY and CDR2 SMNVEV (reference sequence). This CDR3 spans 16 amino acids. V lost 0 bases to trimming and J lost 4 bases, with 15 bases between them.

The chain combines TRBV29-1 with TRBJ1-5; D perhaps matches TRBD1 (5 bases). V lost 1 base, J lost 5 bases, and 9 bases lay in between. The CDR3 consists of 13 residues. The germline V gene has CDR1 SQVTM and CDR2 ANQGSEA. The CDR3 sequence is CSVEGDSDQPQHF. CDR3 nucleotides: TGCAGCGTTGAAGGGGACTCGGATCAGCCCCAGCATTTT.

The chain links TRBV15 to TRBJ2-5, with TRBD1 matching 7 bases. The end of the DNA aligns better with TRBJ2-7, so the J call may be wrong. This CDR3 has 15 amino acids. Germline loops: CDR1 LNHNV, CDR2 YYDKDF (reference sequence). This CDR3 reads CATSRDRGTAPEQYF. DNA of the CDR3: TGTGCCACCAGCAGAGATCGTGGGACAGCCCCCGAGCAGTACTTC.

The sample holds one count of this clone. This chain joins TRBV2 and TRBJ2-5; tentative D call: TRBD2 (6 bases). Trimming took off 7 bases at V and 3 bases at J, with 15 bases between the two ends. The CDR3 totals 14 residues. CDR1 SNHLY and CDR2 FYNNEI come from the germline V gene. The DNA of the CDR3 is TGTGCCAGCAAGGTGGTAGTAGCGGAAGAGACCCAGTACTTC. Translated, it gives CASKVVVAEETQYF.

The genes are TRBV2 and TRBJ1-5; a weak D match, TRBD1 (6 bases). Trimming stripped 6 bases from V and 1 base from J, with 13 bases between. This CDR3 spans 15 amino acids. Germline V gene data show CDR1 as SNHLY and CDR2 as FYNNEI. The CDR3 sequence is CASRDSSRSNQPQHF. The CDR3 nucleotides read TGTGCCAGCAGGGACAGCAGTCGGAGCAATCAGCCCCAGCATTTT.

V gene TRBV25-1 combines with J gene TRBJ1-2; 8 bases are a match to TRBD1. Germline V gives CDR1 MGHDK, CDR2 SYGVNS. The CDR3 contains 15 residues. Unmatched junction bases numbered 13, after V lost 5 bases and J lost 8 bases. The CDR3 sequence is CASSFLGDRLGGYTF. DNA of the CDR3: TGTGCCAGCAGTTTCCTTGGGGACAGGCTCGGAGGCTACACCTTC.

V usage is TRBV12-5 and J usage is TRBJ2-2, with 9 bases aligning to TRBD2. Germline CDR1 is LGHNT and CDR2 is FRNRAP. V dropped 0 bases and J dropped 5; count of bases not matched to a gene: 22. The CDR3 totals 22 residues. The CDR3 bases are TGTGCTAGTGGTTTGGTACGGTCGCGGGGGGGCTTAAGGCCTTTCGGAACCGGGGAGCTGTTTTTT. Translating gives CASGLVRSRGGLRPFGTGELFF.

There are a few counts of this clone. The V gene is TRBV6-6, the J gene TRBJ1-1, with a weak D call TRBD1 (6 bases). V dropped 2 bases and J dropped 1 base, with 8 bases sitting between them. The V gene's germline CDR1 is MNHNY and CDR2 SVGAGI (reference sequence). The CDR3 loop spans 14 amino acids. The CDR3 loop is CASSYVGGNTEAFF. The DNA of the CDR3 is TGTGCCAGCAGTTACGTAGGGGGGAACACTGAAGCTTTCTTT.

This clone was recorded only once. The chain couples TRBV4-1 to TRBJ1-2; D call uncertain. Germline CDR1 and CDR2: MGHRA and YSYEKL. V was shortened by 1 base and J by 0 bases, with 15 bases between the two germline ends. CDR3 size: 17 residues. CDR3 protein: CASSQVLSVLANYGYTF. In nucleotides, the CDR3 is TGCGCCAGCAGCCAAGTCCTCTCTGTCCTAGCTAACTATGGCTACACCTTC.

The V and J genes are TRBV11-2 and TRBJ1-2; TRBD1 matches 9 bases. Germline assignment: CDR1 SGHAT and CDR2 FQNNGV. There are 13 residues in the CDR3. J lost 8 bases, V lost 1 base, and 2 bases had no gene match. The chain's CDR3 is CASSLGGTGGYTF. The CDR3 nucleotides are TGTGCCAGCAGCTTAGGGGGGACAGGGGGCTACACCTTC. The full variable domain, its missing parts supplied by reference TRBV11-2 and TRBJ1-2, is EAGVAQSPRYKIIEKRQSVAFWCNPISGHATLYWYQQILGQGPKLLIQFQNNGVVDDSQLPKDRFSAERLKGVDSTLKIQPAKLEDSAVYLCASSLGGTGGYTFGSGTRLTVV.

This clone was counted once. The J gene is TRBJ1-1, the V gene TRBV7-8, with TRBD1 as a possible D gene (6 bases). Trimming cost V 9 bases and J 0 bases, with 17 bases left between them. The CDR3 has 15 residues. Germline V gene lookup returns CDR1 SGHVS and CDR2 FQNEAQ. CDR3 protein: CASSRIQGLNTEAFF. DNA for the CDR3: TGTGCCAGTTCACGAATTCAGGGGTTGAACACTGAAGCTTTCTTT.

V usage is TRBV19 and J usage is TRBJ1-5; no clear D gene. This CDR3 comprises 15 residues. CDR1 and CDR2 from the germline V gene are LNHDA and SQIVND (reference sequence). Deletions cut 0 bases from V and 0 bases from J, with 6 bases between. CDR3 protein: CASSIDLRSNQPQHF. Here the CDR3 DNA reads TGTGCCAGTAGTATAGATCTGCGTAGCAATCAGCCCCAGCATTTT.

Here the CDR3 DNA reads TGTGCCAGCAGCGCGCGGGGCGACCGGACGTATGAGCAGTTCTTC. This sequence encodes CASSARGDRTYEQFF. The rearrangement joins TRBV9 to TRBJ2-1; possibly TRBD2 for D (6 bases). V was cut by 3 bases and J by 8 bases, with 18 bases left in between. The CDR3 spans 15 residues. CDR1 is SGDLS, CDR2 YYNGEE, per germline.